This T cell receptor beta chain was sequenced for a study of blood T cell repertoires in COVID-19. Overall study: Samples representing acute and convalescent COVID-19 were sourced from the United States, Italy and Spain. T cells, B-cell-depleted T cells, or PBMCs provided the cDNA or gDNA that served as material.

Clones were read by immunoSEQ multiplex PCR, and TCRdb kept only the in-frame ones, dropping some. The sample yields about 250,000 clones, 82% seen once. There are 15 residues in the CDR3. V shed 10 bases and J shed 4 bases, with 20 bases lying between them. Looked up from germline, CDR1 is LNHDA and CDR2 is SQIVND (reference sequence). Participant ages covered roughly 18 to 89 years across some 25 US areas. This sequence was found in a man aged 35 to 55 who had been exposed to COVID-19. The sample was PBMCs or T cells enriched from blood (not recorded which). The chain couples TRBV19 to TRBJ2-1; D might be TRBD1 (6 bases). The CDR3 coding sequence is TGTGCCACCACAGGGAGAGCAAGCCCATACAATGAGCAGTTCTTC. It encodes CATTGRASPYNEQFF.